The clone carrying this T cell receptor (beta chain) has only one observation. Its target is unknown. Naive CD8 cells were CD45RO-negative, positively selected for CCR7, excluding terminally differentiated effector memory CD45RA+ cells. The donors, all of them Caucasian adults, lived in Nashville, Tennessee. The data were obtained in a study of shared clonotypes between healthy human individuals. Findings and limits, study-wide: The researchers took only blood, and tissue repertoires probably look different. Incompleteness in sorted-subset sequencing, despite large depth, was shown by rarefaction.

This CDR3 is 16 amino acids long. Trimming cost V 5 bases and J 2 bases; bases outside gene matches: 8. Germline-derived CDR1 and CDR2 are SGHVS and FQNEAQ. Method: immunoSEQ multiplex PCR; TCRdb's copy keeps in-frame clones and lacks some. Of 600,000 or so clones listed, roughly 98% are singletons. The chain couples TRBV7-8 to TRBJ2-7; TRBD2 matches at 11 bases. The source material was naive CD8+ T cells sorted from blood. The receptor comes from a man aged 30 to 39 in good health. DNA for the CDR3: TGTGCCAGCAGCACCCCGACTAGCGGGGCCCCCTACGAGCAGTACTTC. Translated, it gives CASSTPTSGAPYEQYF.